This T cell receptor (beta chain) was found in a study of CD8+CD57+ T cells in acquired aplastic anemia. In the study overall: Mean yield of DNA from sorted CD4+ and CD8+ cells was about 3.2 ug. Read counts for CD4+ cells (from healthy donors) averaged roughly 10 million.

Genomic DNA acted as the template from which TCR beta VDJ combination and CDR3 sequence profiling were carried out. TCRdb processed the reads anew with MiXCR; each CDR3 protein has one entry. The sample carries 35,000 to 45,000 distinct CDR3 sequences, 75% to 85% recorded once. Overall study findings and caveats: Researchers reported that CD8+ Simpson's diversity was not significantly different in patients versus controls. The same twenty-nine CD8+ CDR3 sequences occurred in patients and in controls.

In germline, CDR1 is PRHDT, CDR2 FYEKMQ (reference sequence). This CDR3 region has 12 residues. V lost 2 bases to trimming and J lost 2 bases, with 3 bases between them. Note on this clonotype: Its antigen is unknown.

Source material: sorted CD4+, CD8+, or CD8+CD57+ T cells (not recorded which) from PBMCs. This TCR came from a human donor in good health, serving as a control. This chain links TRBV13 with TRBJ2-5, with D unresolved. The CDR3 sequence: CASSLTQETQYF. The CDR3 coding sequence is TGTGCCAGCAGCTTAACACAAGAGACCCAGTACTTC.